The 15 T cell receptor beta chains listed next were all sequenced from one sample in a study of blood T cells in healthy people across ages. A J-beta primer mix and a sample-barcoded 5' primer were used in a second PCR of about 7 to 12 cycles. TCRdb independently ran MiXCR on the 5' RACE reads; one entry per CDR3 protein. This table has about 1.5 million distinct CDR3 sequences, 42% appearing once. The sequencing input was blood. These receptor sequences come from a woman between 18 and 30 years old in good health.

The gene calls are TRBV9 and TRBJ2-3, with TRBD2 matching 8 bases. CDR3 length: 15 residues. Germline CDR1 reads SGDLS; CDR2 reads YYNGEE. Unmatched junction bases numbered 8, after V lost 3 bases and J lost 5 bases. As DNA, the CDR3 is TGTGCCAGCAGCGGACACACTAGCGGCGGAGATACGCAGTATTTT. Translating it yields CASSGHTSGGDTQYF.

The J gene is TRBJ2-7, the V gene TRBV28; 10 bases align to TRBD2. The CDR3 is made up of 18 amino acids. V lost 4 bases to trimming and J lost 7 bases; unmatched junction nucleotides: 19. CDR1 is MDHEN, CDR2 SYDVKM, per germline. The CDR3 spells CASSSKLTSGAVYNEQYF. CDR3 sequence (DNA): TGTGCCAGCAGTTCGAAGTTAACTAGCGGGGCTGTTTACAATGAGCAGTACTTC.

The J gene is TRBJ1-2, the V gene TRBV6-5; 8 nucleotides line up with TRBD1. The CDR3 has 15 residues. Per germline, CDR1 MNHEY and CDR2 SVGAGI. V lost 6 bases, J lost 3 bases, and 9 bases stayed unmatched. CDR3 protein: CASRERTGLYYGYTF. The CDR3 coding sequence is TGTGCCAGCAGGGAGAGGACAGGGCTATACTATGGCTACACCTTC.

Only one count was recorded for this clonotype. V usage is TRBV21-1 and J usage is TRBJ2-7; the table gives TRBD2 as D, unverified against the DNA. TRBV21-1 is a recognized pseudogene. This CDR3 contains 22 residues. CDR3 residues: CASSEGGFLASGIKPPNYEQYF. Written as DNA, the CDR3 is TGTGCCAGCAGCGAGGGGGGGTTTTTGGCTAGCGGGATTAAACCTCCAAACTACGAGCAGTACTTC.

The CDR3 region has the DNA TGTGCCAGCAGCGTAGGGGGACAAAGCTCCTACGAGCAGTACTTC. It encodes CASSVGGQSSYEQYF. V is TRBV9 and J is TRBJ2-7, with D tentatively TRBD1 (6 bases). The CDR3 spans 15 residues. Germline CDR1 SGDLS, CDR2 YYNGEE. Trimming removed 0 bases from V and 0 bases from J, with 10 bases in between.

This clonotype occurred a few times. The rearrangement uses TRBV3-1 and TRBJ2-1; unclear D gene. CDR1 is LGHDT, CDR2 YNNKEL, per germline (reference sequence). The V and J ends lost 6 bases and 5 bases respectively, with 14 bases between them. CDR3 length: 14 amino acids. CDR3 residues: CASRPLAGHNEQFF. The CDR3 DNA sequence: TGTGCCAGCAGACCCCTCGCAGGCCACAATGAGCAGTTCTTC.

This clonotype was observed a few times. The chain recombines TRBV28 with TRBJ2-7; D unresolved. This CDR3 contains 14 residues. The V gene lost 4 bases and the J gene lost 2 bases, with 12 bases spanning the gap. CDR1 is MDHEN and CDR2 is SYDVKM in the germline V gene. The CDR3: CASSYLLRAYEQYF. The CDR3 DNA is TGTGCCAGCAGTTATCTATTAAGGGCCTACGAGCAGTACTTC.

In the case of this clonotype: The junction departs from germline at one end; a sequencing error may be responsible. The chain uses TRBV4-1 and TRBJ1-2; perhaps TRBD1 as D (6 bases). Germline CDR1 MGHRA, CDR2 YSYEKL. The CDR3 loop spans 18 amino acids. CDR3 in amino acids: CASNQGGKTALTNYGYTF. The CDR3 DNA reads TGCGCCAGCAACCAAGGGGGGAAGACAGCCCTAACTAACTATGGCTACACCTTC.

The rearrangement links TRBV27 to TRBJ1-2; 7 bases are a match to TRBD1. The CDR3 is 14 amino acids. V lost 3 bases and J lost 8; bases outside the gene matches: 9. From germline, CDR1 is MNHEY and CDR2 SMNVEV (reference sequence). The CDR3 coding sequence is TGTGCCAGCAGTTTGAAGGGGGCGCGACGGGGCTACACCTTC. This codes for CASSLKGARRGYTF.

V usage is TRBV24-1 and J usage is TRBJ1-1; tentative D call: TRBD1 (5 bases). The CDR3 has 16 amino acids. Germline CDR1 and CDR2: KGHDR and SFDVKD. V was shortened by 3 bases and J by 1 base, with 14 bases between the two germline ends. CDR3 loop: CATSDAGPRGNTEAFF. For the CDR3, the DNA is TGTGCCACCAGTGATGCGGGACCACGGGGGAACACTGAAGCTTTCTTT.

The chain combines TRBV13 with TRBJ2-3, with D unresolved. Germline V lookup: CDR1 PRHDT, CDR2 FYEKMQ (reference sequence). V was shortened by 6 bases and J by 4 bases, with 14 bases between the two germline ends. The CDR3 extends over 14 amino acids. Here the CDR3 DNA reads TGTGCCAGCAGAAACGCTGACGTAGCAGATACGCAGTATTTT. It specifies CASRNADVADTQYF.

The chain joins TRBV20-1 to TRBJ1-3, with TRBD1 identical over 7 bases. The CDR3 loop spans 14 amino acids. Germline V gene sequence: CDR1 DFQATT, CDR2 SNEGSKA (reference sequence). V gave up 3 bases and J gave up 1 base; unmatched junction bases: 3. CDR3 in amino acids: CSASVQGSGNTIYF. The CDR3 DNA reads as TGCAGTGCTAGCGTACAGGGGTCTGGAAACACCATATATTTT.

This clonotype was counted a few times. The DNA for the CDR3 is TGTGCCAGCAGTTTTAGCGGGAGGTTCTCCCATGAGCAGTTCTTC. Translated, it gives CASSFSGRFSHEQFF. The genes are TRBV12-3 or TRBV12-4 and TRBJ2-1, with 10 bases that match TRBD2. The CDR3 runs to 15 residues. The V and J ends lost 3 bases and 8 bases, in that order; junction bases with no gene match: 7.

In its sample, this clonotype was seen a few times. V is TRBV3-1 and J is TRBJ2-5; 11 nucleotides match TRBD2. The germline V gene encodes CDR1 LGHDT and CDR2 YNNKEL (reference sequence). Losses at the gene ends were 6 bases for V and 2 bases for J; bases not matched to a gene: 5. This CDR3 is 15 amino acids long. CDR3 nucleotide sequence: TGTGCCAGCAGATTCACTAGCGGGGGACAAGAGACCCAGTACTTC. This sequence encodes CASRFTSGGQETQYF.

This clonotype was found a few times. V gene TRBV7-9 combines with J gene TRBJ2-3, with 7 nucleotides matching TRBD2. This CDR3 region has 19 residues. In germline, CDR1 is SEHNR, CDR2 FQNEAQ (reference sequence). V dropped 3 bases and J dropped 2; count of bases not matched to a gene: 17. This chain's CDR3 is CASSFIPGGGGTSTDTQYF. The CDR3 DNA sequence: TGTGCCAGCAGCTTTATTCCGGGAGGAGGCGGGACGTCCACAGATACGCAGTATTTT.